A single TCR beta chain is shown here with its context. Antigen: not known. The CDR3 consists of 16 residues. Germline V gene lookup returns CDR1 SGHAT and CDR2 FQNNGV. J gave up 7 bases and V 0 bases, and 9 bases lay outside the gene matches. The data were obtained in a study of cytomegalovirus exposure and HLA in healthy donors. Study-wide findings and caveats: The study assumed roughly uniform donor sequencing depth for presence/absence analyses. Per a later analysis, HLA-associated TCR beta chains showed more clonal expansion than other, equally common TCR beta chains. For TCR beta chains, V- and J-gene trimming was later linked to a missense DCLRE1C variant.

PCR involved 60 Vbeta and 13 Jbeta primers. Profiling relied on immunoSEQ multiplex PCR, and the TCRdb table lists in-frame clones only, not all of them. The data show around 160,000 clones, with more than 60% seen just once and less than 15% held by the top ten. The sample was PBMCs. The chain is built from TRBV11-2 and TRBJ2-7; TRBD2 aligns across 10 bases. This receptor was taken from a man aged 35-49 years in good health and CMV-seropositive. The CDR3 loop is CASSLEVGLAGEEQYF. The CDR3 coding sequence is TGTGCCAGCAGCTTAGAGGTTGGGCTAGCGGGAGAGGAGCAGTACTTC.